This entry describes one T cell receptor (beta chain). Its binding antigen is unknown. The input lacks base qualities; no much larger clone sits a single base away. Each collaborating institution followed its own protocols to collect whole blood in K2EDTA tubes. For TCRbeta analysis, collaborators shipped samples as frozen whole blood, isolated PBMCs, or DNA extracted from either of those sample types. The germline V gene specifies SNHLY as CDR1 and FYNNEI as CDR2. The CDR3 contains 15 residues, cysteine and phenylalanine counted. Of the read, only the CDR3 DNA is kept; its 45 bases are in frame from base 1. V lost 5 bases and J lost 0 bases, and the count of bases not matched to a germline gene is 6. TCRbeta CDR3 regions were amplified from genomic DNA by means of the immunoSEQ Assay, a bias-controlled multiplex PCR. Processing in the source paper ran as follows. Within the assay, amplification of reference gene primers was used to estimate how many nucleated cells each sample contained. To quantify the absolute abundance of each unique TCRbeta CDR3 rearrangement, sequence reads were collapsed and filtered. Productive Simpson clonality was computed per sample as the square root of Simpson's diversity index over productive rearrangements. The clones in this table, taken by TCRdb from immuneACCESS, are in-frame only. Not every clone is retained; where verified, under half of the shortfall comes from an unresolved V gene, and the cause of the rest is unknown. The D gene and trimming were derived from the DNA, and the V and J assignments and clone size from that table. This sample comprises just over 650,000 clones, 75% to 90% of them detected only once. The ten largest clones take up under 0.3% of the sample.

The data stem from a study of blood T cell repertoires in COVID-19 (TCRdb year 2020). Background on the whole study: Samples covering the acute and convalescent phases of COVID-19 were provided by collaborators in the United States, Italy and Spain. Nearly every sample came with metadata listing a de-identified subject ID, COVID-19 status, age in years and sex. HLA class I and class II types, where available, came from metadata supplied by the sample provider rather than from assay-based typing. Deeply sampled blood TCRbeta repertoires from subjects exposed to, actively infected with, or recovered from COVID-19 were included in the dataset. The samples were drawn from the first 160 participants of the ongoing ImmuneRACE study and from 950 to 1,500 subjects provided by 6 global collaborators. A freely available public database, intended as a resource for researchers studying the immune response to SARS-CoV-2, is where the repertoires were released. The prospective study material was composed of cDNA or gDNA derived from T cells, B-cell-depleted T cells, or PBMCs.

Overall results and qualifications from the work: The amount of clinical and demographic metadata varied by source and participant and was provided uncurated.

Sequences were obtained from peripheral blood. The chain joins TRBV2 to TRBJ2-7; 8 nucleotides in the junction match TRBD2. The origin of this receptor is a woman aged 18-30 years with acute or convalescent COVID-19. The sequenced DNA: TGTGCCAGCAGTACCAGCGGGGGCTACTCCTACGAGCAGTACTTC. Its coded protein is CASSTSGGYSYEQYF.